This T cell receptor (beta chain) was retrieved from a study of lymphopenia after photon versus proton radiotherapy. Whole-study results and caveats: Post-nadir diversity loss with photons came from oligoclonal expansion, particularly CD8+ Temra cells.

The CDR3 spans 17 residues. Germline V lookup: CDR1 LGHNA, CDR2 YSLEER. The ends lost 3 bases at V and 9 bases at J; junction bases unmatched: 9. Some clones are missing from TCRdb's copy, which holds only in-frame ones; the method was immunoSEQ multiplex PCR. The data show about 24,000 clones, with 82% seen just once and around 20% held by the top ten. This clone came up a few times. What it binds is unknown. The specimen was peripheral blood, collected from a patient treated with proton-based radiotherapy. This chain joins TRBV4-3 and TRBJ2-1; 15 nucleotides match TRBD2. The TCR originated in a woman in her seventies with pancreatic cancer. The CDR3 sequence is CASSQSGGTSGRSEQFF. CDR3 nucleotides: TGCGCCAGCAGCCAGTCGGGGGGGACTAGCGGGAGGAGTGAGCAGTTCTTC.